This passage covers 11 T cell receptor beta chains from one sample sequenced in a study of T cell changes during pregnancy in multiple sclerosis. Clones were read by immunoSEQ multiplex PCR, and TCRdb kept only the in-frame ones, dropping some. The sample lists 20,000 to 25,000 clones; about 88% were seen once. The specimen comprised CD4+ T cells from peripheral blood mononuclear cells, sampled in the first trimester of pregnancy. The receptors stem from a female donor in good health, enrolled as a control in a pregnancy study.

The CDR3 nucleotides read TGTGCCAGCAGCTTAAGAGTTCTAGCGGGAGGGTCTGGCACAGATACGCAGTATTTT. Its translation is CASSLRVLAGGSGTDTQYF. The genes are TRBV11-2 and TRBJ2-3, with TRBD2 matching over 12 bases. The CDR3 has 19 residues. V lost 2 bases to trimming and J lost 1 base; unmatched junction nucleotides: 10. In germline, CDR1 is SGHAT, CDR2 FQNNGV.

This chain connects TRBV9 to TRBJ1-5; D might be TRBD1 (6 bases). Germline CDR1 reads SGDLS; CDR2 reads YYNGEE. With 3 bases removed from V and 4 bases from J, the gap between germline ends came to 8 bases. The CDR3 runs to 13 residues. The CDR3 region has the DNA TGTGCCAGCAGCGCAGGGGAGAATCAGCCCCAGCATTTT. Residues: CASSAGENQPQHF.

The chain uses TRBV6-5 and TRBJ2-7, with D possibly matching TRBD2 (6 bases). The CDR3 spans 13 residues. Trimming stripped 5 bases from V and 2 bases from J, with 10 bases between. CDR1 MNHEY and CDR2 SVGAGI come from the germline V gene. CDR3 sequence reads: CASSRGTAYEQYF. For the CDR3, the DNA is TGTGCCAGCAGTCGCGGGACGGCCTACGAGCAGTACTTC.

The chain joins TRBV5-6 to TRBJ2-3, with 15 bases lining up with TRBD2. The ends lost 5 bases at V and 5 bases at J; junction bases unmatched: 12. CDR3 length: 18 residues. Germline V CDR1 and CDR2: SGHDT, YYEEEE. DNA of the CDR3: TGTGCCAGCAGTCGAACGGGGCTGGGACTAGCGGGAGGAGATACGCAGTATTTT. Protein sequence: CASSRTGLGLAGGDTQYF. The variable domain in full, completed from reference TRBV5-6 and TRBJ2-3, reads DAGVTQSPTHLIKTRGQQVTLRCSPKSGHDTVSWYQQALGQGPQFIFQYYEEEERQRGNFPDRFSGHQFPNYSSELNVNALLLGDSALYLCASSRTGLGLAGGDTQYFGPGTRLTVL.

CDR3 nucleotide sequence: TGTGCCAGCAGCTTAGTGGCGGGGATAGACACCGGGGAGCTGTTTTTT. Protein: CASSLVAGIDTGELFF. The chain joins TRBV11-3 to TRBJ2-2, with a weak D call TRBD2 (6 bases). With 1 base removed from V and 3 bases from J, the gap between germline ends came to 12 bases. The CDR3 extends over 16 amino acids. The germline V gene has CDR1 SGHNT and CDR2 YENEEA.

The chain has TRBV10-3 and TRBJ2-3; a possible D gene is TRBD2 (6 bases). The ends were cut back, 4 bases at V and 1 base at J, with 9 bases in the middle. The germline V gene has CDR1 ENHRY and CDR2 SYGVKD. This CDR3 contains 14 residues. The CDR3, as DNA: TGTGCCATCAGTGCCTCTAGCGGCACAGATACGCAGTATTTT. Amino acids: CAISASSGTDTQYF.

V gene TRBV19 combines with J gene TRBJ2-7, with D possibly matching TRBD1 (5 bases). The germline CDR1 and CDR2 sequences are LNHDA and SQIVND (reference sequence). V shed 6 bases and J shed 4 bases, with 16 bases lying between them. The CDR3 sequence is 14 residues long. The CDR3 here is CASRVGTGPYEQYF. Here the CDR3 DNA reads TGTGCCAGTAGAGTGGGAACAGGTCCGTACGAGCAGTACTTC.

The CDR3 bases are TGTGCCAGTAGTATAGATCACAGGGGCTATACAATGGTCGAGACCCAGTACTTC. It codes for CASSIDHRGYTMVETQYF. The rearrangement links TRBV19 to TRBJ2-5; 7 nucleotides agree with TRBD1. Trimming removed 0 bases from V and 5 bases from J; junction bases left unmatched: 15. Germline V gene data show CDR1 as LNHDA and CDR2 as SQIVND (reference sequence). This CDR3 has 18 amino acids.

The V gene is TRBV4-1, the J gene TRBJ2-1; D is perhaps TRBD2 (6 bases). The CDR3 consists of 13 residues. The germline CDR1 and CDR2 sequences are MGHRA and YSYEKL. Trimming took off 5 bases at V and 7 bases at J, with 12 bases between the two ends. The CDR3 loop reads CASSGPTSNEQFF. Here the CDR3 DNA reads TGCGCCAGCAGCGGGCCGACTAGTAATGAGCAGTTCTTC.

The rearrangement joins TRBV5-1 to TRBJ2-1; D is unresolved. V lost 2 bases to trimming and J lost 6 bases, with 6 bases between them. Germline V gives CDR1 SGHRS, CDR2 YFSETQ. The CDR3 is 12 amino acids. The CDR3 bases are TGCGCCAGCAGCTTACGGTTCAATGAGCAGTTCTTC. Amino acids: CASSLRFNEQFF.

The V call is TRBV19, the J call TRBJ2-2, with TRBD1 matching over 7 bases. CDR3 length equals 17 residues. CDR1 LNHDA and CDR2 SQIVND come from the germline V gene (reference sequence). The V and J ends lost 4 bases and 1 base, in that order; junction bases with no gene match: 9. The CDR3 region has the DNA TGTGCCAGTAGTACCCTAAGGAACAGGGGGAACACCGGGGAGCTGTTTTTT. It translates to CASSTLRNRGNTGELFF.